These T cell receptor beta chains were read from a single sample in a study of T-cell memory formation after mild COVID-19. One entry per CDR3 protein results from TCRdb running MiXCR on the 5' RACE reads. The table shows about 180,000 distinct CDR3 sequences, with about a fifth occurring only once. The sequenced sample consisted of PBMCs or a T cell subset sorted from them (not recorded which). These receptors came from a man aged 18-30 years who had mild COVID-19 (a few samples of this study predate the infection). Cell type and time point are not known. Both conserved end residues are part of each CDR3. Fields, in order: clone size, J gene, D gene, V gene, CDR3 protein, CDR3 DNA. A D gene is named only where the DNA matches it firmly. The size field is filled for only some rows; it gives once, few, many or a size class.

clone_size: many; j_call: TRBJ1-6; d_call: -; v_call: TRBV7-2; cdr3_aa: CASSHGQGPGQSLHF; cdr3_nt: TGTGCCAGCAGCCACGGGCAGGGTCCAGGACAGTCTCTCCACTTT
clone_size: -; j_call: TRBJ1-1; d_call: -; v_call: TRBV7-3; cdr3_aa: CASSLGNAGMNTEAFF; cdr3_nt: TGTGCCAGCAGCTTGGGAAATGCAGGGATGAACACTGAAGCTTTCTTT
clone_size: -; j_call: TRBJ2-1; d_call: TRBD1; v_call: TRBV10-1; cdr3_aa: CASSDGTGDNEQFF; cdr3_nt: TGCGCCAGCAGTGATGGGACAGGAGACAATGAGCAGTTCTTC
clone_size: few; j_call: TRBJ1-1; d_call: -; v_call: TRBV7-9; cdr3_aa: CASSSQGLTEAFF; cdr3_nt: TGTGCCAGCAGCTCCCAGGGGCTAACTGAAGCTTTCTTT
clone_size: -; j_call: TRBJ2-1; d_call: TRBD1; v_call: TRBV6-2/TRBV6-3; cdr3_aa: CASSSEWDREFF; cdr3_nt: TGTGCCAGCAGTTCCGAGTGGGACAGGGAGTTCTTC
clone_size: -; j_call: TRBJ2-1; d_call: TRBD1; v_call: TRBV29-1; cdr3_aa: CSVFLTGGYNEQFF; cdr3_nt: TGCAGCGTTTTCCTTACAGGGGGTTACAATGAGCAGTTCTTC
clone_size: -; j_call: TRBJ1-2; d_call: -; v_call: TRBV7-2; cdr3_aa: CASSPLPTRDLLYGYTF; cdr3_nt: TGTGCCAGCAGCCCATTACCTACCCGGGACCTACTCTATGGCTACACCTTC
clone_size: few; j_call: TRBJ2-3; d_call: -; v_call: TRBV5-1; cdr3_aa: CASSLREETDTQYF; cdr3_nt: TGCGCCAGCAGCTTGAGGGAGGAAACAGATACGCAGTATTTT
clone_size: few; j_call: TRBJ1-5; d_call: TRBD1; v_call: TRBV24-1; cdr3_aa: CATSAAGGSNQPQHF; cdr3_nt: TGTGCCACCAGTGCTGCAGGGGGGAGTAATCAGCCCCAGCATTTT
clone_size: once; j_call: TRBJ2-5; d_call: TRBD2; v_call: TRBV3-1; cdr3_aa: CASSHERGPQETQYF; cdr3_nt: TGTGCCAGCAGCCATGAGCGGGGGCCCCAAGAGACCCAGTACTTC
clone_size: few; j_call: TRBJ1-2; d_call: -; v_call: TRBV5-1; cdr3_aa: CASSLERDYGYTF; cdr3_nt: TGCGCCAGCAGCTTGGAGAGGGACTATGGCTACACCTTC
clone_size: -; j_call: TRBJ1-2; d_call: -; v_call: TRBV3-1; cdr3_aa: CASSQTGQYGYTF; cdr3_nt: TGTGCCAGCAGCCAAACAGGGCAGTATGGCTACACCTTC
clone_size: once; j_call: TRBJ2-3; d_call: -; v_call: TRBV15; cdr3_aa: CATSRGEVEGYSGTDTQYF; cdr3_nt: TGTGCCACCAGCAGAGGAGAAGTGGAGGGATATTCGGGCACAGATACGCAGTATTTT
clone_size: few; j_call: TRBJ2-5; d_call: TRBD1; v_call: TRBV29-1; cdr3_aa: CSVAGQGKRETQYF; cdr3_nt: TGCAGCGTCGCGGGACAGGGGAAACGGGAGACCCAGTACTTC